This passage covers 28 T cell receptor beta chains from one sample sequenced in a study of CD8+CD57+ T cells in acquired aplastic anemia. Investigators profiled TCR beta VDJ and CDR3 from genomic DNA template. One entry per CDR3 protein, called by TCRdb with MiXCR from the reads. The data contain 200,000 to 250,000 distinct CDR3 sequences, over 60% of them singletons. Input material: sorted CD4+, CD8+, or CD8+CD57+ T cells (not recorded which) from PBMCs. These receptors were obtained from a human donor in good health.

This clonotype was recorded a few times. The rearrangement links TRBV12-3 or TRBV12-4 to TRBJ2-7; TRBD1 agrees at 8 bases. Trimming cost V 4 bases and J 4 bases; bases outside gene matches: 9. The CDR3 contains 15 residues. The CDR3 nucleotides read TGTGCCAGCAGTTCCCAGTCGGACAGGGTGTACGAGCAGTACTTC. This encodes CASSSQSDRVYEQYF.

The table lists this clonotype with many counts. The chain is built from TRBV9 and TRBJ2-7; TRBD2 matches 9 bases. Trimming cost V 4 bases and J 5 bases; bases outside gene matches: 10. From germline, CDR1 is SGDLS and CDR2 YYNGEE. The CDR3 runs 15 residues. The CDR3 region has the DNA TGTGCCAGCAGCTCGATGGCGGGAGGGCTAGACGAGCAGTACTTC. It codes for CASSSMAGGLDEQYF.

The rearrangement links TRBV2 to TRBJ1-1; D is undetermined. This CDR3 is 14 amino acids long. CDR1 and CDR2 (germline): SNHLY, FYNNEI. Trimming left V 7 bases short and J 1 base short, with 13 bases between. The CDR3: CASTTYPENTEAFF. CDR3 DNA sequence: TGTGCCAGCACCACCTACCCAGAGAACACTGAAGCTTTCTTT.

The gene calls are TRBV9 and TRBJ1-2; D unresolved. Germline-derived CDR1 and CDR2 are SGDLS and YYNGEE. V was clipped by 3 bases and J by 0 bases, with 6 bases between them. CDR3 length: 13 amino acids. The CDR3 nucleotides are TGTGCCAGCAGCGCGACCACTAACTATGGCTACACCTTC. Protein product: CASSATTNYGYTF.

The chain employs TRBV7-8 and TRBJ1-2; a possible D gene is TRBD1 (5 bases). This CDR3 contains 13 residues. Germline values: CDR1 SGHVS, CDR2 FQNEAQ. The V end lost 1 base, the J end lost 4 bases, and 7 bases lay between the germline ends. The CDR3 reads CASSLGGTYGYTF. CDR3 DNA: TGTGCCAGCAGCTTAGGGGGGACCTATGGCTACACCTTC.

This clonotype was picked up one time. A junction boundary mismatches the germline segment, possibly from a read error. V and J are TRBV5-5 and TRBJ2-2, with 7 positions matching TRBD1. The CDR3 loop spans 17 amino acids. Germline values: CDR1 SGHKS, CDR2 YYEKEE (reference sequence). This chain's CDR3 is CASSLSPVGQATGELFF. CDR3 nucleotide sequence: TGCGCCAGCAGCTTGTCCCCGGTAGGACAGGCAACCGGGGAGCTGTTTTTT.

The chain employs TRBV5-4 and TRBJ2-7, with 8 positions matching TRBD1. The CDR3 length is 16 residues. V lost 0 bases, J lost 0 bases, and 5 bases stayed unmatched. Germline lookup yields CDR1 SGHNT and CDR2 YYREEE (reference sequence). In nucleotides, the CDR3 is TGTGCCAGCAGCTTGGGTGGCCAGGGGGCCTCCTACGAGCAGTACTTC. This codes for CASSLGGQGASYEQYF.

This clonotype has only a few counts. The chain uses TRBV20-1 and TRBJ2-7; D may be TRBD2 (5 bases). The CDR3 covers 14 residues. Germline values: CDR1 DFQATT, CDR2 SNEGSKA (reference sequence). Deletions cut 3 bases from V and 2 bases from J, with 14 bases between. The CDR3 DNA sequence: TGCAGTGCTAGTCGGGGAGCAGGTCCCTACGAGCAGTACTTC. As protein: CSASRGAGPYEQYF.

This clonotype was seen ten or more times. The chain combines TRBV27 with TRBJ1-5; unclear D gene. The germline V gene has CDR1 MNHEY and CDR2 SMNVEV (reference sequence). The CDR3 covers 16 residues. V was shortened by 0 bases and J by 7 bases, with 16 bases between the two germline ends. CDR3 sequence: CASSLSTGPYGQPQHF. CDR3 coding DNA: TGTGCCAGCAGTTTATCCACGGGTCCATACGGACAGCCCCAGCATTTT.

The chain carries TRBV9 and TRBJ2-1; 12 bases agree with TRBD2. The germline V gene has CDR1 SGDLS and CDR2 YYNGEE. The CDR3 loop spans 19 amino acids. After removal of 5 bases from V and 7 bases from J, the junction contained 19 bases not matched to a gene. DNA for the CDR3: TGTGCCAGCAGTTTTAGAATAATCGCGGGACTAGCGGGTAGGAATGAGCAGTTCTTC. Its protein is CASSFRIIAGLAGRNEQFF.

This sequence joins TRBV7-8 and TRBJ2-5; no clear D gene. This CDR3 is built from 14 residues. Germline CDR1 is SGHVS and CDR2 is FQNEAQ. The V and J ends lost 3 bases and 3 bases respectively, with 11 bases between them. The CDR3 DNA reads TGTGCCAGCAGCTTGTCCCTTGGGGAAGAGACCCAGTACTTC. It encodes CASSLSLGEETQYF.

V and J are TRBV24-1 and TRBJ1-1; no reliable D call. Trimming shortened V by 4 bases and J by 1 base, and 12 bases separated the two germline ends. Germline CDR1 reads KGHDR; CDR2 reads SFDVKD. This CDR3 comprises 15 residues. CDR3: CATSEGRRPNTEAFF. In DNA, the CDR3 is TGTGCCACCAGTGAGGGGAGGCGGCCGAACACTGAAGCTTTCTTT.

A single count supports this clonotype. Mismatch with germline at one junction end may stem from a read error. The J gene is TRBJ2-5, the V gene TRBV6-5, with 9 nucleotides matching TRBD1. The length of the CDR3 is 11 residues. The germline gives CDR1 MNHEY, CDR2 SVGAGI. CDR3 amino acids: CASRGGTGISF. The CDR3 nucleotides are TGTGCCAGCAGGGGAGGGACAGGGATTTCATTC.

CDR3 sequence (DNA): TGCAGTGCGATGGACAGGGGAAATGAAAAACTGTTTTTT. Translated, it gives CSAMDRGNEKLFF. V gene TRBV20-1 combines with J gene TRBJ1-4; 9 bases are shared with TRBD1. J was trimmed by 5 bases and V by 6 bases; bases with no gene match: 4. Germline V CDR1 and CDR2: DFQATT, SNEGSKA (reference sequence). The CDR3 has 13 amino acids.

This chain uses TRBV7-6 with TRBJ2-1; 11 positions agree with TRBD2. Germline assignment: CDR1 SGHVS and CDR2 FNYEAQ. The CDR3 runs to 17 residues. The ends lost 4 bases at V and 6 bases at J; junction bases unmatched: 11. For the CDR3, the DNA is TGTGCCAGCAGCTCCTTTGGTGGTAGCGGGGGGGCCAATGAGCAGTTCTTC. Its translation is CASSSFGGSGGANEQFF.

V usage is TRBV6-9 and J usage is TRBJ2-7; TRBD1 agrees at 8 bases. This CDR3 comprises 14 residues. Trimming at V came to 8 bases and at J to 3 bases, leaving 9 bases not matched to a gene. Germline-derived CDR1 and CDR2 are MNHGY and SVAAGI. Written as DNA, the CDR3 is TGTGCCAGCTACACCCGACAGGGGAGCTACGAGCAGTACTTC. The encoded protein is CASYTRQGSYEQYF.

V and J are TRBV6-5 and TRBJ2-7, with D possibly TRBD2 on 6 matching bases. Germline lookup yields CDR1 MNHEY and CDR2 SVGAGI. The CDR3 sequence is 20 residues long. V was shortened by 2 bases and J by 0 bases, with 26 bases between the two germline ends. CDR3 sequence reads: CASSYRQNPTTRGLSYEQYF. CDR3 sequence (DNA): TGTGCCAGCAGTTACAGACAGAACCCTACCACCCGGGGACTCTCCTACGAGCAGTACTTC.

The chain carries TRBV10-3 and TRBJ2-1; weak D call: TRBD2 (6 bases). CDR3 length: 12 amino acids. Germline loops: CDR1 ENHRY, CDR2 SYGVKD. Trimming took off 10 bases at V and 8 bases at J, with 15 bases between the two ends. CDR3 protein: CATGRGRYEQFF. The CDR3 DNA sequence: TGTGCCACCGGACGGGGGAGGTATGAGCAGTTCTTC.

This clonotype appeared many times. The rearrangement uses TRBV9 and TRBJ2-3; 7 bases fit TRBD2. The CDR3 runs to 16 residues. The trim removed 6 bases at V and 0 bases at J, leaving 10 bases unmatched. Germline CDR1 is SGDLS and CDR2 is YYNGEE. CDR3 sequence reads: CASIPGLAESTDTQYF. The CDR3 DNA sequence: TGTGCCAGCATTCCCGGGCTAGCGGAGAGCACAGATACGCAGTATTTT.

This clonotype was counted only a few times. The rearrangement links TRBV24-1 to TRBJ2-7; tentatively, D is TRBD1 (5 bases). The CDR3 runs 14 residues. Trimming took off 3 bases at V and 6 bases at J, with 14 bases between the two ends. Germline V gene data show CDR1 as KGHDR and CDR2 as SFDVKD. The CDR3 sequence: CATSDPNDSFEQYF. DNA for the CDR3: TGTGCCACCAGTGATCCAAATGACAGTTTCGAGCAGTACTTC.

The J gene is TRBJ1-4, the V gene TRBV19; possible D gene TRBD1, 5 bases. The CDR3 covers 14 residues. V was trimmed by 4 bases and J by 5 bases, leaving 11 bases between them. Germline V lookup: CDR1 LNHDA, CDR2 SQIVND (reference sequence). CDR3 nucleotide sequence: TGTGCCAGTAGTACGTGGGGCGGGAATGAAAAACTGTTTTTT. Translating gives CASSTWGGNEKLFF.

V usage is TRBV4-1 and J usage is TRBJ1-1, with D perhaps matching TRBD1 (5 bases). V shed 4 bases and J shed 2 bases, with 11 bases lying between them. Germline V lookup: CDR1 MGHRA, CDR2 YSYEKL. The CDR3 loop spans 14 amino acids. The CDR3 DNA reads TGCGCCAGCAGCCTCTGGGGGGGTAACACTGAAGCTTTCTTT. This encodes CASSLWGGNTEAFF.

In this sample, this clonotype turned up many times. The chain combines TRBV6-5 with TRBJ2-1; D remains ambiguous. V was pared by 2 bases and J by 6 bases, with 5 bases between. This CDR3 has 12 amino acids. The germline V gene has CDR1 MNHEY and CDR2 SVGAGI. The CDR3 loop reads CASSYRRNEQFF. The CDR3 DNA follows: TGTGCCAGCAGTTACAGGCGCAATGAGCAGTTCTTC.

This clonotype was detected many times. The V and J genes are TRBV13 and TRBJ2-7, with 7 bases lining up with TRBD1. The trim removed 5 bases at V and 1 base at J, leaving 5 bases unmatched. The germline gives CDR1 PRHDT, CDR2 FYEKMQ (reference sequence). There are 14 residues in the CDR3. CDR3 residues: CASSARDRSYEQYF. The CDR3, as DNA: TGTGCCAGCAGCGCCCGGGACAGATCCTACGAGCAGTACTTC.

The table lists this clonotype with many counts. The chain employs TRBV19 and TRBJ2-7; D is unresolved. The V and J ends lost 1 base and 2 bases respectively, with 9 bases between them. The CDR3 length is 14 residues. The germline CDR1 and CDR2 sequences are LNHDA and SQIVND (reference sequence). CDR3 nucleotides: TGTGCCAGTAGTATAGCCACGGTAGCCTACGAGCAGTACTTC. It encodes CASSIATVAYEQYF.

The J gene is TRBJ2-1, the V gene TRBV7-8, with 7 bases fitting TRBD2. The trim removed 5 bases at V and 6 bases at J, leaving 7 bases unmatched. This CDR3 has 14 residues. CDR1 and CDR2 from the germline V gene are SGHVS and FQNEAQ. The CDR3 is CASSRAGLGNEQFF. CDR3 in DNA: TGTGCCAGCAGCCGAGCGGGATTGGGCAATGAGCAGTTCTTC.

The V and J genes are TRBV11-2 and TRBJ2-2; no reliable D call. This CDR3 has 13 amino acids. Trimming pared 1 base from V and 1 base from J, leaving 1 base between. The germline V gene encodes CDR1 SGHAT and CDR2 FQNNGV. CDR3 DNA: TGTGCCAGCAGCTTAGTGAACACCGGGGAGCTGTTTTTT. Protein: CASSLVNTGELFF.

This clonotype was detected only a few times. This rearrangement joins TRBV7-2 to TRBJ1-6, with 10 bases lining up with TRBD1. CDR1 and CDR2 (germline): SGHTA, FQGNSA. The CDR3 loop spans 16 amino acids. V was clipped by 1 base and J by 10 bases; unmatched bases: 7. The CDR3 reads CASSLESGTGVSPLHF. The CDR3 coding sequence is TGTGCCAGCAGCTTAGAATCGGGGACAGGGGTGTCACCCCTCCACTTT.